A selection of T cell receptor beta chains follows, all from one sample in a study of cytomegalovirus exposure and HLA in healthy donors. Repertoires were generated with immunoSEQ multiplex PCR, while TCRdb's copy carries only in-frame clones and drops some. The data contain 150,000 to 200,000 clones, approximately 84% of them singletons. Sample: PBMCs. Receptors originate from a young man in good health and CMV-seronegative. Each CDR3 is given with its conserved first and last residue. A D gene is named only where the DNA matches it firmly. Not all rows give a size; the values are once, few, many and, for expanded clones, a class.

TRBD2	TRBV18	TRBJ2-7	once	TGTGCCAGCTCAATGCGGGAGTTTTCCTACGAGCAGTACTTC	CASSMREFSYEQYF
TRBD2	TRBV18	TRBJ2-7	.	TGTGCCAGCTCACAAATCCCGGGACTAGCGGGGGGGCTTGGCTCCTACGAGCAGTACTTC	CASSQIPGLAGGLGSYEQYF
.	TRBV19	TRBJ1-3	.	TGTGCCAGTATGGAGGGACTTTACTCTGGAAACACCATATATTTT	CASMEGLYSGNTIYF
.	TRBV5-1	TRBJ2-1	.	TGCGCCAGCAGCTTGGCCCGGGACTCCAAGCCCGTGTACAATGAGCAGTTCTTC	CASSLARDSKPVYNEQFF
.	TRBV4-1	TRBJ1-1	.	TGCGCCAGCAGCCAGCGGAACCCGGTCGGAGCTTTCTTT	CASSQRNPVGAFF
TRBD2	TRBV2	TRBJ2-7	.	TGTGCCAGCAGGCGGGAGATAGGGTCCTACGAGCAGTACTTC	CASRREIGSYEQYF
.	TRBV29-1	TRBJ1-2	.	TGCAGCGTTGAAGTGAACAGGGTGTATGGCTACACCTTC	CSVEVNRVYGYTF
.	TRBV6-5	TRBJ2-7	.	TGTGCCAGCAGTTACCTGGGCAGAGCCTACGAGCAGTACTTC	CASSYLGRAYEQYF
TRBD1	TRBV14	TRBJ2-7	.	TGTGCCAGCAGCCCGGACAGGGGGTTTCTTTCGGTGTCCTACGAGCAGTACTTC	CASSPDRGFLSVSYEQYF
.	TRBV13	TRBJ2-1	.	TGTGCCAGCAGCCCCAGGGAAAGGAGCTTTTCGCTACGTTACAATGAGCAGTTCTTC	CASSPRERSFSLRYNEQFF
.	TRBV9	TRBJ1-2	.	TGTGCCAGCAGCGTAGACCCGGTCTCGGGTGGCTACACCTTC	CASSVDPVSGGYTF
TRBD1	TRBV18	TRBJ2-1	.	TGTGCCAGCTCACCAGGGACAGGGATCGATGAGCAGTTCTTC	CASSPGTGIDEQFF
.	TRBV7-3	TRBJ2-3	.	TGTGCCAGCAGCGACGGGGTAGTCGCAGATACGCAGTATTTT	CASSDGVVADTQYF
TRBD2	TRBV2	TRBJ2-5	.	TGTGCCAGCAGTGAATTCTGGGGGCGGGGGGGCTCAGAGACCCAGTACTTC	CASSEFWGRGGSETQYF
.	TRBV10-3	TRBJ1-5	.	TGTGCCATCAGTGAAACGGGCAATCAGCCCCAGCATTTT	CAISETGNQPQHF
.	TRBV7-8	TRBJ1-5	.	TGTGCCAGCAGTTCGACAGAACGATTTAATCAGCCCCAGCATTTT	CASSSTERFNQPQHF
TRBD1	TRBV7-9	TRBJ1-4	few	TGTGCCAGCAGCTTAGGGCAACCGGGACAGCTGTTTTTT	CASSLGQPGQLFF
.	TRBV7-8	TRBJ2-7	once	TGTGCCAGCAGCTCTGACAGGGAGGCGCAGTACTTC	CASSSDREAQYF
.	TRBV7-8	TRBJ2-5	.	TGTGCCAGCAGCTTAGCAAAGACAGGATTTGGAGAGACCCAGTACTTC	CASSLAKTGFGETQYF
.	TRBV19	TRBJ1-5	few	TGTGCCAGTAGACCCATGGGGCAGTACAATCAGCCCCAGCATTTT	CASRPMGQYNQPQHF
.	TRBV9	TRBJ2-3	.	TGTGCCAGCAGCCCCCAAACTCAGTCGATGGGCCCAGATACGCAGTATTTT	CASSPQTQSMGPDTQYF
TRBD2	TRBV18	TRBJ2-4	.	TGTGCCAGCTCACCAAGGACTAGCGGGGGGATACTAGCCAAAAACATTCAGTACTTC	CASSPRTSGGILAKNIQYF
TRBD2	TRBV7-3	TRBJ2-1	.	TGTGCCAGCAGCTCGGGACTAGCTTACAATGAGCAGTTCTTC	CASSSGLAYNEQFF
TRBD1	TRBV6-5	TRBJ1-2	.	TGTGCCAGCAGTTTAGGACAGGGGCCGTGGGGCTACACCTTC	CASSLGQGPWGYTF
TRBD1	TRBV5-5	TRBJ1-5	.	TGTGCCAGCAGCCCGGACAGGGGAGGCCCCCGGCCCCAGCATTTT	CASSPDRGGPRPQHF
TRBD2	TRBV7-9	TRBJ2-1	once	TGTGCCAGCAGTCGACTAGCGGGGGCCTACAATGAGCAGTTCTTC	CASSRLAGAYNEQFF
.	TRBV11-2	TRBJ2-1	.	TGTGCCAGCAGCTTGCCGGGGGGCTGGAATGAGCAGTTCTTC	CASSLPGGWNEQFF
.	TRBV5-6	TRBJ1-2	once	TGTGCCAGCAGCTTGGACGTGGCTTTGAGGGGCTACACCTTC	CASSLDVALRGYTF
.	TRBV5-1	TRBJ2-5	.	TGCGCCAGCAGCTTGTCGGACACGCATCGGTTGTACTTC	CASSLSDTHRLYF
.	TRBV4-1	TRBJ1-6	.	TGCGCCAGCAGCCGCTCAGGGTCGGATAATTCACCCCTCCACTTT	CASSRSGSDNSPLHF
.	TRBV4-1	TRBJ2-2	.	TGCGCCAGCAGCCAAGGGGGGCGCGACACCGGGGAGCTGTTTTTT	CASSQGGRDTGELFF
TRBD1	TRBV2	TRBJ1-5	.	TGTGCCAGCAATTTAAACAGGGGACTCCAGCCCCAGCATTTT	CASNLNRGLQPQHF
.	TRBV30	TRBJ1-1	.	TGTGCCTGGAGTGTGTCTCCTGAAGCTTTCTTT	CAWSVSPEAFF